This T cell receptor beta chain stems from a study of T cell responses to AZD1222 COVID-19 vaccine. About the study: Analyses pooled second doses at about 4 or about 12 weeks. Study results and limitations: White British people made up most donors, females outnumbered males, and clonal diversity was possibly underestimated. In all cases, repertoires were sampled only after the peak T cell response. Per reports, nearly half of all spike-specific TCRs target regions that are unmutated in variants.

Of note for this clone: Antigen unknown.

The protocol was immunoSEQ multiplex PCR, while the TCRdb copy is restricted to in-frame clones and leaves out a portion. The profile shows more than 100,000 clones, about nine tenths of them singletons. The CDR3 is 12 amino acids. Trimming left V 5 bases short and J 6 bases short, with 12 bases between. Per the germline V gene, CDR1 is SGHNT and CDR2 is YYREEE (reference sequence). The TCR originated in an adult in good health. The specimen comprised peripheral blood, sampled on day 0 of AZD1222 vaccination. The rearrangement joins TRBV5-4 to TRBJ2-7; D may match TRBD1 or TRBD2 (6 bases each). CDR3 sequence: CASRLGGGEQYF. CDR3 coding DNA: TGTGCCAGCAGGTTAGGAGGGGGCGAGCAGTACTTC.